A single sample gave rise to the 24 T cell receptor beta chains below, sequenced in a study of cytomegalovirus exposure and HLA in healthy donors. The PCR used 60 Vbeta and 13 Jbeta primers. Profiling relied on immunoSEQ multiplex PCR, and the TCRdb table lists in-frame clones only, not all of them. This sample yields over 150,000 clones, of which roughly 78% are seen a single time; about 2.2% belongs to the top ten. Sequenced: PBMCs. Every receptor here comes from a man in his forties in good health and CMV-seronegative.

This rearrangement joins TRBV7-8 to TRBJ2-2; D ambiguous. V gave up 3 bases and J gave up 7 bases, with 6 bases separating them. The CDR3 is 12 residues long. Germline V gene data show CDR1 as SGHVS and CDR2 as FQNEAQ. In DNA, the CDR3 is TGTGCCAGCAGCTTCCGAGGCGGGGAGCTGTTTTTT. This gives the protein CASSFRGGELFF.

V and J are TRBV2 and TRBJ2-2, with 8 bases matching TRBD2. Germline CDR1 is SNHLY and CDR2 is FYNNEI. J gave up 4 bases and V 8 bases, and 12 bases lay outside the gene matches. The length of the CDR3 is 16 residues. The CDR3 sequence: CASRGTRSFGTGELFF. The CDR3 region has the DNA TGTGCCAGCCGGGGGACTAGATCATTCGGCACCGGGGAGCTGTTTTTT.

This clone appeared a few times. The chain has TRBV6-6 and TRBJ2-2; D is perhaps TRBD1 (5 bases). The length of the CDR3 is 16 residues. Germline CDR1 reads MNHNY; CDR2 reads SVGAGI (reference sequence). V lost 7 bases to trimming and J lost 5 bases, with 20 bases between them. CDR3 residues: CASTGYQRSLTGELFF. CDR3 sequence (DNA): TGTGCCAGCACAGGGTATCAGCGTTCTTTGACCGGGGAGCTGTTTTTT.

This sequence joins TRBV7-9 and TRBJ2-6, with D possibly being TRBD2 (7 bases). The length of the CDR3 is 17 residues. Germline V gives CDR1 SEHNR, CDR2 FQNEAQ (reference sequence). V dropped 1 base and J dropped 0 bases, with 10 bases sitting between them. The CDR3 coding sequence is TGTGCCAGCAGCTTAGGAGGGGGGGGCTCTGGGGCCAACGTCCTGACTTTC. Translating it yields CASSLGGGGSGANVLTF.

This rearrangement joins TRBV5-4 to TRBJ2-1, with TRBD2 matching over 13 bases. J gave up 12 bases and V 1 base, and 7 bases lay outside the gene matches. Germline CDR1 reads SGHNT; CDR2 reads YYREEE (reference sequence). CDR3 length: 15 residues. CDR3 sequence: CASSLKGLAGVAQFF. The CDR3 DNA is TGTGCCAGCAGCTTGAAAGGACTAGCGGGAGTAGCGCAGTTCTTC.

This clone has only one observation. This sequence joins TRBV18 and TRBJ1-1, with D unclear. The CDR3 has 13 amino acids. Germline V CDR1 and CDR2: KGHSH, LQKENI. V was cut by 6 bases and J by 2 bases, with 10 bases left in between. The CDR3 sequence is CASSRTGNTEAFF. The CDR3 coding sequence is TGTGCCAGCTCGCGGACGGGAAACACTGAAGCTTTCTTT.

The rearrangement joins TRBV29-1 to TRBJ2-5; 7 positions agree with TRBD1. Losses at the gene ends were 7 bases for V and 0 bases for J; bases not matched to a gene: 2. The germline CDR1 and CDR2 sequences are SQVTM and ANQGSEA. The CDR3 has 12 residues. CDR3 DNA sequence: TGCAGCGGGACAGGTAACCAAGAGACCCAGTACTTC. Translating it yields CSGTGNQETQYF.

This clone was seen only a few times. The J gene is TRBJ1-3, the V gene TRBV5-6, with unresolved D. The V end was cut by 4 bases, the J end by 11 bases, with 10 bases between. Looked up from germline, CDR1 is SGHDT and CDR2 is YYEEEE. The CDR3 covers 11 residues. This CDR3 is CASSGGLAIYF. In DNA form, the CDR3 reads TGTGCCAGCAGCGGCGGGTTAGCCATATATTTT. The full variable domain, completed using reference TRBV5-6 and TRBJ1-3, is DAGVTQSPTHLIKTRGQQVTLRCSPKSGHDTVSWYQQALGQGPQFIFQYYEEEERQRGNFPDRFSGHQFPNYSSELNVNALLLGDSALYLCASSGGLAIYFGEGSWLTVV.

The chain has TRBV4-1 and TRBJ2-2; 7 nucleotides align to TRBD1. The CDR3 extends over 16 amino acids. Germline lookup yields CDR1 MGHRA and CDR2 YSYEKL. Losses at the gene ends were 0 bases for V and 4 bases for J; bases not matched to a gene: 5. CDR3 sequence: CASSQDYRGITGELFF. In nucleotides, the CDR3 is TGCGCCAGCAGCCAAGATTACAGGGGTATCACCGGGGAGCTGTTTTTT.

The rearrangement joins TRBV19 to TRBJ2-3; TRBD1 matches 8 bases. The CDR3 is 14 residues long. Germline CDR1 reads LNHDA; CDR2 reads SQIVND (reference sequence). The V segment lost 6 bases and the J segment 9 bases; nucleotides outside the gene matches: 11. The CDR3 sequence: CASRGQGAALTQYF. CDR3 DNA: TGTGCCAGTAGGGGGCAGGGGGCGGCATTGACGCAGTATTTT.

On this clone itself: A junction boundary mismatches the germline segment, possibly from a read error. J is TRBJ2-7 and V is TRBV27; D remains ambiguous. CDR3 length: 16 residues. CDR1 MNHEY and CDR2 SMNVEV come from the germline V gene (reference sequence). CDR3 nucleotide sequence: TGTGCCAGCAGTTTATCGATGGGCCCTTACTCCAACGAGCAGTACTTC. Amino acid sequence: CASSLSMGPYSNEQYF.

This clone is a singleton in its sample. The DNA of the CDR3 is TGTGCCAGCAGCTTTTTATGGGACAGGGGGAATGAAGCTTTCTTT. Translating gives CASSFLWDRGNEAFF. The V call is TRBV7-2, the J call TRBJ1-1; 11 nucleotides agree with TRBD1. This CDR3 has 15 amino acids. The germline gives CDR1 SGHTA, CDR2 FQGNSA. Losses at the gene ends were 3 bases for V and 7 bases for J; bases not matched to a gene: 7.

With respect to this clone: The junction does not match germline at one end; this may be a read error. This rearrangement joins TRBV5-1 to TRBJ2-4; D perhaps matches TRBD1 (5 bases). CDR3 length: 17 amino acids. The germline CDR1 and CDR2 sequences are SGHRS and YFSETQ. The CDR3 coding sequence is TGCGCCAGCAGCTTGGGGCAGGGATTCATGGTCAAAAACAGTCAGTACTTC. This translates into CASSLGQGFMVKNSQYF.

This chain connects TRBV28 to TRBJ1-3, with 7 nucleotides matching TRBD1. This CDR3 has 14 residues. The germline V gene encodes CDR1 MDHEN and CDR2 SYDVKM. With V trimmed by 6 bases and J by 0 bases, 2 bases remained unmatched. This chain's CDR3 is CASRGDSSGNTIYF. DNA for the CDR3: TGTGCCAGCAGGGGGGACAGCTCTGGAAACACCATATATTTT.

The chain recombines TRBV19 with TRBJ1-1, with 7 bases aligning to TRBD1. Germline loops: CDR1 LNHDA, CDR2 SQIVND (reference sequence). J lost 0 bases, V lost 4 bases, and 2 bases had no gene match. This CDR3 has 14 amino acids. In DNA, the CDR3 is TGTGCCAGTAGTACGACAGGGTTGAACACTGAAGCTTTCTTT. Its translation: CASSTTGLNTEAFF. Looking up the rest from reference TRBV19 and TRBJ1-1 gives the full variable domain: DGGITQSPKYLFRKEGQNVTLSCEQNLNHDAMYWYRQDPGQGLRLIYYSQIVNDFQKGDIAEGYSVSREKKESFPLTVTSAQKNPTAFYLCASSTTGLNTEAFFGQGTRLTVV.

The gene calls are TRBV2 and TRBJ2-2; 10 bases map to TRBD1. CDR1 SNHLY and CDR2 FYNNEI come from the germline V gene. Losses at the gene ends were 6 bases for V and 4 bases for J; bases not matched to a gene: 5. CDR3 length: 15 residues. The CDR3: CASRGTGAGTGELFF. CDR3 coding DNA: TGTGCCAGCAGGGGGACAGGGGCAGGCACCGGGGAGCTGTTTTTT.

The chain uses TRBV19 and TRBJ2-7, with D maybe TRBD1 (5 bases). The CDR3 is made up of 17 amino acids. Per the germline V gene, CDR1 is LNHDA and CDR2 is SQIVND (reference sequence). Deletions cut 1 base from V and 4 bases from J, with 20 bases between. The CDR3 DNA reads as TGTGCCAGTAGTATAGGGGGCGAGATAAGGAGTGTGTACGAGCAGTACTTC. As protein: CASSIGGEIRSVYEQYF.

V usage is TRBV27 and J usage is TRBJ1-2; the match to TRBD1 covers 10 bases. J was trimmed by 4 bases and V by 6 bases; bases with no gene match: 8. The CDR3 has 15 amino acids. Per the germline V gene, CDR1 is MNHEY and CDR2 is SMNVEV (reference sequence). For the CDR3, the DNA is TGTGCCAGCAGAGACGGGACAGGGGCCGGCTATGGCTACACCTTC. As protein: CASRDGTGAGYGYTF.

This chain connects TRBV7-2 to TRBJ2-3; 11 nucleotides agree with TRBD2. CDR3 length equals 15 residues. CDR1 SGHTA and CDR2 FQGNSA come from the germline V gene. After removal of 8 bases from V and 5 bases from J, the junction contained 9 bases not matched to a gene. The DNA for the CDR3 is TGTGCCAGCGACCTTAGCGGGAGGGCAAGAGATACGCAGTATTTT. This sequence encodes CASDLSGRARDTQYF.

A word on this clone: The junction shows a germline mismatch at one end, possibly a read error. The CDR3 spells CAWGDSSRSF. CDR3 in DNA: TGTGCCTGGGGGGACAGTTCCAGGAGCTTC. The gene calls are TRBV30 and TRBJ2-7, with 7 nucleotides matching TRBD1. Germline V gene data show CDR1 as GTSNPN and CDR2 as SVGIG (reference sequence). CDR3 length: 10 amino acids.

Of note for this clone: Mismatch with germline at one junction end may stem from a read error. CDR3 sequence (DNA): TGTTCCAGCAGCTCGAGGGCCCGGGACAGCTCCTACGAGCAGTACTTC. Translation: CSSSSRARDSSYEQYF. The J gene is TRBJ2-7, the V gene TRBV7-9; 7 bases are shared with TRBD1. Germline CDR1 is SEHNR and CDR2 is FQNEAQ (reference sequence). This CDR3 contains 16 residues.

V and J are TRBV6-1 and TRBJ2-1, with 11 bases aligning to TRBD1. Germline CDR1 is MNHNS and CDR2 is SASEGT. V trimming: 7 bases; J trimming: 6 bases; junction bases outside the gene matches: 5. The CDR3 is 14 residues long. The CDR3 reads CASKRDRGVNEQFF. The CDR3 DNA sequence: TGTGCCAGCAAAAGGGACAGGGGGGTCAATGAGCAGTTCTTC.

The chain employs TRBV19 and TRBJ1-6; D possibly corresponds to TRBD1 (5 bases). The CDR3 runs 15 residues. The germline CDR1 and CDR2 sequences are LNHDA and SQIVND (reference sequence). V lost 4 bases and J 7 bases, leaving 14 bases between the germline ends. CDR3 region: CASSKAGTGNSPLHF. The CDR3 region has the DNA TGTGCCAGTAGTAAGGCGGGGACGGGGAATTCACCCCTCCACTTT.

A remark on this clone: Other nucleotide sequences in the sample specify the same CDR3. The chain uses TRBV5-4 and TRBJ2-3, with 8 bases matching TRBD2. This CDR3 has 15 residues. With 4 bases clipped from V and 0 bases from J, the junction kept 4 bases outside the gene matches. Germline loops: CDR1 SGHNT, CDR2 YYREEE (reference sequence). The CDR3 is CASSRTSGSTDTQYF. The CDR3 DNA follows: TGTGCCAGCAGCCGTACTAGCGGCAGCACAGATACGCAGTATTTT.